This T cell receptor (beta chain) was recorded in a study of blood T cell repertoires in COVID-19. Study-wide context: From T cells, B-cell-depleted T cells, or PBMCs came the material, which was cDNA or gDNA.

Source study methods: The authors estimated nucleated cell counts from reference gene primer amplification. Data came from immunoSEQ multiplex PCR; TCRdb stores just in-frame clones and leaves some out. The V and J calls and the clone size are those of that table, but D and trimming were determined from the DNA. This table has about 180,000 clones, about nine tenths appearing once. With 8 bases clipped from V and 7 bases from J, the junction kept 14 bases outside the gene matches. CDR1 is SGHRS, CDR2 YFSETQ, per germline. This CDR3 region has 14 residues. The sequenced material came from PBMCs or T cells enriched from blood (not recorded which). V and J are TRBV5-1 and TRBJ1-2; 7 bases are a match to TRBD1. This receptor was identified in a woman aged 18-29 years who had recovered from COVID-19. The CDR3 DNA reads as TGCGCCAGGGACTACAGGGGCTCCCTCGGTGGCTACACCTTC. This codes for CARDYRGSLGGYTF. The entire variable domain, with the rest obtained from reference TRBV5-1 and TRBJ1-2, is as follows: KAGVTQTPRYLIKTRGQQVTLSCSPISGHRSVSWYQQTPGQGLQFLFEYFSETQRNKGNFPGRFSGRQFSNSRSEMNVSTLELGDSALYLCARDYRGSLGGYTFGSGTRLTVV.